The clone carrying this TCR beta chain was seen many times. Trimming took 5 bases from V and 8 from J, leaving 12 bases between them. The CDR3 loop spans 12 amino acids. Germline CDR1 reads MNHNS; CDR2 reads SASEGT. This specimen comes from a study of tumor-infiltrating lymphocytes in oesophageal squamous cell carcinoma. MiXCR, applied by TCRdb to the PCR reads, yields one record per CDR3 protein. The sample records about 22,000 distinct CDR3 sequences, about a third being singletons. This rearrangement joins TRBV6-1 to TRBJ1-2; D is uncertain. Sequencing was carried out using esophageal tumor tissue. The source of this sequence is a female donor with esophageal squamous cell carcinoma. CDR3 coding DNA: TGTGCCAGCAGTAAACATAGGGAAGGCTACACCTTC. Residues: CASSKHREGYTF.